The following is a T cell receptor beta chain sequence with its context. This sample was taken from a study of blood T cell repertoires in COVID-19. On the study more broadly: In each case, the material was cDNA or gDNA derived from T cells, B-cell-depleted T cells, or PBMCs.

Assay used: immunoSEQ multiplex PCR; TCRdb lists only in-frame clones, some missing. The sample includes 41,000 or so clones, 87% of them seen just once. The CDR3 is 16 amino acids. Germline CDR1 reads MRHNA; CDR2 reads SNTAGT. Trimming removed 3 bases at V and 6 bases at J, with 18 bases between. The chain uses TRBV6-4 and TRBJ2-1, with D possibly TRBD1 on 6 matching bases. The sample was peripheral blood. This clonotype was sampled from a man aged 60 to 69 with acute or convalescent COVID-19. CDR3 amino acids: CASSEWGRSAPNEQFF. The CDR3 DNA reads TGTGCCAGCAGTGAGTGGGGGCGTTCTGCACCCAATGAGCAGTTCTTC.